The sequence of this TCR beta chain was determined in a study of CD8+CD57+ T cells in acquired aplastic anemia. Overall study: Mean DNA quantity obtained from sorted CD4+ and CD8+ cells was about 3 ug. Findings of the study overall: Researchers reported that CD8+ Simpson's diversity was not significantly different in patients versus controls.

As for this clonotype: What it binds is unknown.

This CDR3 has 13 amino acids. CDR1 and CDR2 (germline): LNHNV, YYDKDF (reference sequence). Trimming pared 3 bases from V and 8 bases from J, leaving 8 bases between. Genomic DNA, the template, was used for profiling of the TCR beta VDJ and CDR3. MiXCR, run by TCRdb on the reads, gives a single entry per CDR3 protein. The sample lists some 82,000 distinct CDR3 sequences, about half seen once, with approximately 61% in the top ten. This TCR was sampled from a human donor in good health, serving as a control. The sequenced material came from sorted CD4+, CD8+, or CD8+CD57+ T cells (not recorded which) from PBMCs. V usage is TRBV15 and J usage is TRBJ1-6; no firm D call. CDR3 bases: TGTGCCACCAGCAGTCGAGAGCATTCACCCCTCCACTTT. Amino acids: CATSSREHSPLHF.